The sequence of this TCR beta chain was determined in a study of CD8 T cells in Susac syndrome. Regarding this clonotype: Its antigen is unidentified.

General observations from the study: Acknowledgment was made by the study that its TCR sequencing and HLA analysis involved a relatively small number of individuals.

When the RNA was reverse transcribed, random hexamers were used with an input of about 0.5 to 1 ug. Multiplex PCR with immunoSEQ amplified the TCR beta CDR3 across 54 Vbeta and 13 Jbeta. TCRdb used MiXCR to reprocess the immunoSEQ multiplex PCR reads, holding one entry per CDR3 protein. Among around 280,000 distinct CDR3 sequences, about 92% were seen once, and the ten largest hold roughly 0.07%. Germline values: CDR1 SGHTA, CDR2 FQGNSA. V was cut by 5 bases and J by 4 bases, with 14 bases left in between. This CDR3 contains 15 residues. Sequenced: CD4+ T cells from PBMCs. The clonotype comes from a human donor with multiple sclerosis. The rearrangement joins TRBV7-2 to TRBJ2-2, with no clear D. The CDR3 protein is CASSVNPGITGELFF. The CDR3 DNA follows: TGTGCCAGCAGCGTAAACCCTGGCATCACCGGGGAGCTGTTTTTT.